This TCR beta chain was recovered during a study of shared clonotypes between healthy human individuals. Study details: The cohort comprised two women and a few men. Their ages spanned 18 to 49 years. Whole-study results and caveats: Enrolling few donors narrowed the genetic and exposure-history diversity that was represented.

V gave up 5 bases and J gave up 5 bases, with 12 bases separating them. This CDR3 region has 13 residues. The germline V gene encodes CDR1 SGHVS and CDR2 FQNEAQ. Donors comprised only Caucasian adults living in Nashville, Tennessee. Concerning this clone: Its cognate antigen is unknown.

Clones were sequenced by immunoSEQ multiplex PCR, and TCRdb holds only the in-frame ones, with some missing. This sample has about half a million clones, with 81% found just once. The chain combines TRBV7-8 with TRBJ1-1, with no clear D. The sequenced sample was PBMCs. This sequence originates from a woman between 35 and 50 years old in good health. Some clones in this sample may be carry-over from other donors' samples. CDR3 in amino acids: CASSNGRITEAFF. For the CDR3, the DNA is TGTGCCAGCAGCAATGGCCGTATAACTGAAGCTTTCTTT. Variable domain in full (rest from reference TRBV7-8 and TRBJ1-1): GAGVSQSPRYKVAKRGQDVALRCDPISGHVSLFWYQQALGQGPEFLTYFQNEAQLDKSGLPSDRFFAERPEGSVSTLKIQRTQQEDSAVYLCASSNGRITEAFFGQGTRLTVV.